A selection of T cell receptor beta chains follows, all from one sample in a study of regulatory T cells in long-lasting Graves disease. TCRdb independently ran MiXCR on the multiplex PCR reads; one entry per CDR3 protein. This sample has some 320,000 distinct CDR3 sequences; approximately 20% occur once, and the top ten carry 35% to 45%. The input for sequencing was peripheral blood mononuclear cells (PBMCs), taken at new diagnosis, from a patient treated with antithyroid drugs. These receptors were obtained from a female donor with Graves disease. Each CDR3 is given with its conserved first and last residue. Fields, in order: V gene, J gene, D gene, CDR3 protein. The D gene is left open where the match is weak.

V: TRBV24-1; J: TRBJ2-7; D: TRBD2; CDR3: CATSDRRLAGSSSYEQYF
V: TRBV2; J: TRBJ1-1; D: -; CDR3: CASIPREGMNTEAFF
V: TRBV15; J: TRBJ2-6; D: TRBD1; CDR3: CATSERTGSGANVLTF
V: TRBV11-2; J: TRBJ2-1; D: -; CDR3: CASSLDVGRYNEQFF
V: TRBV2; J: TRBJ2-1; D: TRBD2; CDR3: CASSGSSGNFNEQFF
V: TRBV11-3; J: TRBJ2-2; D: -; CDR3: CASSLVSAGELFF
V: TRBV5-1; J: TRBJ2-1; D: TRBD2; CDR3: CASSLDLAGGPFF
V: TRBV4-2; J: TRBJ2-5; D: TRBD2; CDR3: CASSQNPVAGGPQETQYF
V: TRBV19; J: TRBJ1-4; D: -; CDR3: CASSMGGTQGHAWEKLFF
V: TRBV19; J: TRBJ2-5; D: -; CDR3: CASSSGTSYQETQYF
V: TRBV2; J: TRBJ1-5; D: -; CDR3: CASSDGDFDQPQHF
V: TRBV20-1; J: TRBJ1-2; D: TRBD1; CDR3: CSAHTGVAYGYTF
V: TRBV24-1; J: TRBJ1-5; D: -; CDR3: CATSDGQPAGGSNQPQHF
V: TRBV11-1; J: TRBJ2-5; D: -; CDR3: CASSYGQIQETQYF
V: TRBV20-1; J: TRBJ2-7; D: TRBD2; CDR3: CSAEDQAGGLAEQYF
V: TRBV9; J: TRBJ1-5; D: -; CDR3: CASTLEGPDNQPQHF
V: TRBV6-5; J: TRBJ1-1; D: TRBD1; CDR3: CASSYTPGQGSNTEAFF
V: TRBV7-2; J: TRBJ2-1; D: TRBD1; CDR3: CASSRDRSRSYNEQFF
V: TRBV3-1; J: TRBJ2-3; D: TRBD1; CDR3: CASSQATGASTDTQYF
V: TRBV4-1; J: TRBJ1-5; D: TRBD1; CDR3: CASSHPLDRVVQPQHF
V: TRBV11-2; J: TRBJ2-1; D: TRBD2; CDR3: CASSLGVASGNFNEQFF
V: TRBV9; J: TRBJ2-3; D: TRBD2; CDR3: CASSQGLAGGVDTQYF
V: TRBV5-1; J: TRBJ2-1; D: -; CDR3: CASSPGQGEQFF
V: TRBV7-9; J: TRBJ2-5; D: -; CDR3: CASSLGPDGETQYF
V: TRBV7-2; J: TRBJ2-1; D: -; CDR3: CASTGRVGVHEQFF
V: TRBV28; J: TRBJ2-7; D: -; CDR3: CASSLYGLPWHF
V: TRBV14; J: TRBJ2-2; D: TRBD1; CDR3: CASSQDRTGTGNTGELFF
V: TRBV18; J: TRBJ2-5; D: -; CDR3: CASSPPSAGQETQYF
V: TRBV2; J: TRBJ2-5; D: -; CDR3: CARSAKTQYF
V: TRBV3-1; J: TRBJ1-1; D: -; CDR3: CASSQGLRGSNTEAFF
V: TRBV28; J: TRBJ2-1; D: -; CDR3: CASTPPRGREASYNEQFF
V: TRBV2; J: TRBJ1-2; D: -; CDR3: CASSGGSVSDYTF
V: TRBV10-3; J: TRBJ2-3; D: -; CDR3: CAISLNTDTQYF
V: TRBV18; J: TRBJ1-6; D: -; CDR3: CASSPGDRSSYNSPLHF
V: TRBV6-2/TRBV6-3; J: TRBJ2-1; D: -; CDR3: CASSAEGSVYNEQFF
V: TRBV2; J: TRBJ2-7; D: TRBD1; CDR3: CASSIGQGVTYEQYF
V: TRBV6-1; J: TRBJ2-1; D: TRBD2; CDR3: CASSEELWREYEQFF
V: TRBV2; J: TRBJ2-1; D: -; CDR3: CASSEALRDYQQFF
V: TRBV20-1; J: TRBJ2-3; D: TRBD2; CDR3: CSARDPGIVSSGRDTQYF
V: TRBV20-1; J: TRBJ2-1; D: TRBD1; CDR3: CSARDSGGAYNEQFF
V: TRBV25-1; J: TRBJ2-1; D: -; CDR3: CASSRLEGDQDEQFF
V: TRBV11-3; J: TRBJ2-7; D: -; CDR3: CASSLDGAREQYF
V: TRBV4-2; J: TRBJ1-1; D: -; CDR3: CASSHSSPGGEAFF
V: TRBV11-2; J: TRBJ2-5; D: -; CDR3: CASSLDRGGETQYF
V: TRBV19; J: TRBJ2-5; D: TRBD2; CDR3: CASSTRGEETQYF
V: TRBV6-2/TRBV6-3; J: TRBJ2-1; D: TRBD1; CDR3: CASSDQFWDRDVNEQFF